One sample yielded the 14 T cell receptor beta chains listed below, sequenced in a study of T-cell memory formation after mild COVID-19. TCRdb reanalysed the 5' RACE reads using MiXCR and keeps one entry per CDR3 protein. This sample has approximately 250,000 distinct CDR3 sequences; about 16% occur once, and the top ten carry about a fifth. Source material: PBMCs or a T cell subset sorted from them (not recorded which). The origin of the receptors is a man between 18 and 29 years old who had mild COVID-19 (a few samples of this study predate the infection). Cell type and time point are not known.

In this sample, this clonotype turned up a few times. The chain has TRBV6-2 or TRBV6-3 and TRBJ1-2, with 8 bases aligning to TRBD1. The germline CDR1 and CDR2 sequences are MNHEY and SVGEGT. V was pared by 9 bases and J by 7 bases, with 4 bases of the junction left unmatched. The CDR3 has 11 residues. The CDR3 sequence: CASRTGPGYTF. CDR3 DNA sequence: TGTGCCAGTCGGACAGGGCCTGGCTACACCTTC.

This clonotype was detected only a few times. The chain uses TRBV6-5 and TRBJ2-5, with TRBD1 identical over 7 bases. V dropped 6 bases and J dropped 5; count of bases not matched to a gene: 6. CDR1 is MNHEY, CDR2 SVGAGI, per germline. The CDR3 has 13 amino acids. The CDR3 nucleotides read TGTGCCAGCAGCCGACAGGGTGGCGAGACCCAGTACTTC. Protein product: CASSRQGGETQYF.

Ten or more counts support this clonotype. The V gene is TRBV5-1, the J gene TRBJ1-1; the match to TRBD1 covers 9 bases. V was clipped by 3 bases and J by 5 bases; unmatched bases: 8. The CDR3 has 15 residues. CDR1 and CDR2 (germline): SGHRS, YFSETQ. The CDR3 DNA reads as TGCGCCAGCAGCTCCGGGACAGGGCAGGCGACTGAAGCTTTCTTT. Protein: CASSSGTGQATEAFF. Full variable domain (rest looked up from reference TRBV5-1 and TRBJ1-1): KAGVTQTPRYLIKTRGQQVTLSCSPISGHRSVSWYQQTPGQGLQFLFEYFSETQRNKGNFPGRFSGRQFSNSRSEMNVSTLELGDSALYLCASSSGTGQATEAFFGQGTRLTVV.

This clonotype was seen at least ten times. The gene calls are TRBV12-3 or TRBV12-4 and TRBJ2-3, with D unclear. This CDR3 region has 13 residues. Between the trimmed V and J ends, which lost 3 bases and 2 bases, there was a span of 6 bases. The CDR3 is CASSFGFTDTQYF. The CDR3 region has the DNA TGTGCCAGCAGTTTTGGCTTCACAGATACGCAGTATTTT.

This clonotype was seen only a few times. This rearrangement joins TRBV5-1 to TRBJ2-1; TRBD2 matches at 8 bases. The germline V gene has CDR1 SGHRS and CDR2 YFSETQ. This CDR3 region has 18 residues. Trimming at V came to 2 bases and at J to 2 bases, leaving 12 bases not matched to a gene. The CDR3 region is CASSFSPITSGAYNEQFF. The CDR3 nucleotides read TGCGCCAGCAGCTTCAGCCCAATAACTAGCGGTGCCTACAATGAGCAGTTCTTC.

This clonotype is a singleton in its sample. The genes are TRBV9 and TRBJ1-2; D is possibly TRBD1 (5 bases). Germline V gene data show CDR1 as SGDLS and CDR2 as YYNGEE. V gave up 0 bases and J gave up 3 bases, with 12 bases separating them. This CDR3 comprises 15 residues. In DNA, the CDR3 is TGTGCCAGCAGCGTAGCCTCTTTGACAGACTATGGCTACACCTTC. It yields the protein CASSVASLTDYGYTF.

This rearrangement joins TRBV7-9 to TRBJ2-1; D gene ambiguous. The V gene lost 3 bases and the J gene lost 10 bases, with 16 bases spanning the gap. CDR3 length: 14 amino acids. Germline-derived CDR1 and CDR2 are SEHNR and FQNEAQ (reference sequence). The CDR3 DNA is TGTGCCAGCAGCTTCGGGCTAGTTTCATGGGAGCAGTTCTTC. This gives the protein CASSFGLVSWEQFF.

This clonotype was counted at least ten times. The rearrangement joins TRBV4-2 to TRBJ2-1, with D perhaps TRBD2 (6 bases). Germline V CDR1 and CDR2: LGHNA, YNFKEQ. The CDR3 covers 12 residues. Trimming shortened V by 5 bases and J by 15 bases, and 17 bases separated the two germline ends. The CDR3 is CASSEGTVFLFF. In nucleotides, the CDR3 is TGTGCCAGCAGCGAAGGGACTGTCTTTCTGTTCTTC.

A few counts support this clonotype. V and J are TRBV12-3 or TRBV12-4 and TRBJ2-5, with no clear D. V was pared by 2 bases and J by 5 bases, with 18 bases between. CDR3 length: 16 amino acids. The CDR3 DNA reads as TGTGCCAGCAGTTTATCGGTAGGGCCCGTTCTGGAGACCCAGTACTTC. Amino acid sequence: CASSLSVGPVLETQYF.

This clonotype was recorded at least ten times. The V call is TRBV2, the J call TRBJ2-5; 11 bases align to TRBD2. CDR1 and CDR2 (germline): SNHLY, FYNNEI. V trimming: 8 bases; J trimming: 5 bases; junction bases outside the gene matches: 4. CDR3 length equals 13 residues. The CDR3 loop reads CASSGTSGETQYF. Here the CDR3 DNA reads TGTGCCAGCTCTGGGACTAGCGGCGAGACCCAGTACTTC.

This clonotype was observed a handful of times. The CDR3 nucleotides read TGTGCCAGCAGGAAGGATGGCACAGATACGCAGTATTTT. Residues: CASRKDGTDTQYF. This rearrangement joins TRBV7-9 to TRBJ2-3; D is ambiguous. V was pared by 6 bases and J by 1 base, with 8 bases between. Per germline, CDR1 SEHNR and CDR2 FQNEAQ (reference sequence). This CDR3 spans 13 amino acids.

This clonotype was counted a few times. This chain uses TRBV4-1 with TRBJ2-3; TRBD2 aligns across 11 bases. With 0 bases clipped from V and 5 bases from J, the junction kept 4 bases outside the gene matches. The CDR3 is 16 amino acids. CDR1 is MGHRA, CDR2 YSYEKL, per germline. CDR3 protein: CASSQETLAGEDTQYF. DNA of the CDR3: TGCGCCAGCAGCCAAGAGACACTAGCGGGGGAAGATACGCAGTATTTT.

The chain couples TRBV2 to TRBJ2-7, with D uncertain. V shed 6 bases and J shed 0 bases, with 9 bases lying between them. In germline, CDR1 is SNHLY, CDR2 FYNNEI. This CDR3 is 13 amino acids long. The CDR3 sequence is CASRRLSSYEQYV. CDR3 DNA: TGTGCCAGCAGGCGACTTAGCTCCTACGAGCAGTACGTC.

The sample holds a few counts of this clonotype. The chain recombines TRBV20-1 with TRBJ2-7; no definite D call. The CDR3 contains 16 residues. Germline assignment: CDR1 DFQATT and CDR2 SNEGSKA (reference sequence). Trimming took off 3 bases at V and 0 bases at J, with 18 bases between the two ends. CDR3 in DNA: TGCAGTGCTAGGAAGTGGGGTAGGGCGAGCTCCTACGAGCAGTACTTC. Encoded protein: CSARKWGRASSYEQYF.